The TCR beta chain described here comes from a study of CD8 T cells in ankylosing spondylitis. CDR1 SGHAT and CDR2 FQNNGV come from the germline V gene. The CDR3 sequence is 15 residues long. V shed 5 bases and J 3 bases; nucleotides not matched to a gene: 3. For TCR beta, libraries came from quantitative 5'-RACE with molecular barcodes. TCRdb processed the 5' RACE reads anew with MiXCR; each CDR3 protein has one entry. Of under 400,000 distinct CDR3 sequences in the sample, 9.5% to 13% were seen once. General study findings and limits: Seemingly characteristic of ankylosing spondylitis blood was a TCR beta motif consisting of fewer than 10 highly homologous variants. Disease-linked clones were reportedly significantly enriched in matched ankylosing spondylitis synovial fluid.

There are many counts of this clonotype. Its antigen is undetermined. Sample: blood, either unsorted or a sorted T cell fraction (not recorded which). The TCR sequence derives from a female donor with ankylosing spondylitis or in good health (not recorded which). The rearrangement uses TRBV11-2 and TRBJ2-1; 11 bases are shared with TRBD2. The CDR3 region is CASSKGLAVYNEQFF. CDR3 sequence (DNA): TGTGCCAGCAGCAAGGGACTAGCGGTCTACAATGAGCAGTTCTTC. The full variable domain, rest sourced from reference TRBV11-2 and TRBJ2-1, is EAGVAQSPRYKIIEKRQSVAFWCNPISGHATLYWYQQILGQGPKLLIQFQNNGVVDDSQLPKDRFSAERLKGVDSTLKIQPAKLEDSAVYLCASSKGLAVYNEQFFGPGTRLTVL.